The following is a T cell receptor beta chain sequence with its context. The sample comes from a study of blood T cell repertoires in COVID-19. Donors were grouped by their self-reported clinical history. The assay was immunoSEQ multiplex PCR, and TCRdb's table has in-frame clones only and misses some. The sample includes fewer than 300,000 clones, 75% to 90% of them seen just once. V was cut by 2 bases and J by 2 bases, with 13 bases left in between. Looked up from germline, CDR1 is SEHNR and CDR2 is FQNEAQ (reference sequence). The CDR3 has 17 amino acids. This receptor was identified in a woman between 50 and 59 years old who had recovered from COVID-19. Sequenced sample: PBMCs or T cells enriched from blood (not recorded which). This chain connects TRBV7-9 to TRBJ2-6, with TRBD2 as a possible D gene (7 bases). CDR3 sequence: CASSLRGGLPGANVLTF. In DNA form, the CDR3 reads TGTGCCAGCAGCTTAAGGGGGGGACTACCTGGGGCCAACGTCCTGACTTTC.